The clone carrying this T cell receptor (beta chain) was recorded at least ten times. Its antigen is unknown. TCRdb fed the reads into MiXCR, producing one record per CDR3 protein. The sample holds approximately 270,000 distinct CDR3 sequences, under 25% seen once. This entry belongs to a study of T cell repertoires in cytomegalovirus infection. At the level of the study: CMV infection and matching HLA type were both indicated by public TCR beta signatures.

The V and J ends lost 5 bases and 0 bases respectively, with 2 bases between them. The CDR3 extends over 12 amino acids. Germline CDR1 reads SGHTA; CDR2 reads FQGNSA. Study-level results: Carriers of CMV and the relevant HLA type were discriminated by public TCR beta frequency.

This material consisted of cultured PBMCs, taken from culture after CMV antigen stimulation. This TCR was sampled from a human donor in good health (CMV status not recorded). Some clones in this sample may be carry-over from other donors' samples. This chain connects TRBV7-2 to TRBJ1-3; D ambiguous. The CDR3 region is CASSRSGNTIYF. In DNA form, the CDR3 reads TGTGCCAGCAGCCGCTCTGGAAACACCATATATTTT.